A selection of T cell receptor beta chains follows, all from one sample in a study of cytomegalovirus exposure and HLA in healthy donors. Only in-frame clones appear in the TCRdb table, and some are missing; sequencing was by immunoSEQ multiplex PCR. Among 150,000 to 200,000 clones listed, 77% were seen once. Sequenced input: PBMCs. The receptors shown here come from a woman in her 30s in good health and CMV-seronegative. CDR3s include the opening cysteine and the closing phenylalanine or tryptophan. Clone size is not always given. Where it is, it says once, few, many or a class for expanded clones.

CDR3 protein: CASSWTGTAPETQYF
J gene: TRBJ2-5
V gene: TRBV11-2
clone size: .

CDR3 protein: CASSQGVGTGRETQYF
J gene: TRBJ2-5
V gene: TRBV14
clone size: .

CDR3 protein: CASSFTQALGSGYGYTF
J gene: TRBJ1-2
V gene: TRBV5-1
clone size: .

CDR3 protein: CASSEVGTSGAYNEQFF
J gene: TRBJ2-1
V gene: TRBV6-4
clone size: .

CDR3 protein: CASSVGLEEDTQYF
J gene: TRBJ2-3
V gene: TRBV9
clone size: once

CDR3 protein: CASSQEGGKNIQYF
J gene: TRBJ2-4
V gene: TRBV4-2
clone size: .

CDR3 protein: CASSLGLAGGLYTQYF
J gene: TRBJ2-3
V gene: TRBV27
clone size: .

CDR3 protein: CASSDWTGDNYGYTF
J gene: TRBJ1-2
V gene: TRBV5-1
clone size: .

CDR3 protein: CASSETETNYGYTF
J gene: TRBJ1-2
V gene: TRBV2
clone size: .

CDR3 protein: CASQVGSNQPQHF
J gene: TRBJ1-5
V gene: TRBV2
clone size: .

CDR3 protein: CASSIGGGYHDYGYTF
J gene: TRBJ1-2
V gene: TRBV19
clone size: few

CDR3 protein: CASSLVRQGLSPLHF
J gene: TRBJ1-6
V gene: TRBV5-8
clone size: .

CDR3 protein: CASSGAGARNEQFF
J gene: TRBJ2-1
V gene: TRBV11-3
clone size: .

CDR3 protein: CATSRDNSEKLFF
J gene: TRBJ1-4
V gene: TRBV15
clone size: .

CDR3 protein: CAWSPRLYSGNTIYF
J gene: TRBJ1-3
V gene: TRBV30
clone size: .

CDR3 protein: CASSYGGNQETQYF
J gene: TRBJ2-5
V gene: TRBV6-6
clone size: .

CDR3 protein: CASSPQQGISNQPQHF
J gene: TRBJ1-5
V gene: TRBV27
clone size: once

CDR3 protein: CASSLGTSGTYNEQFF
J gene: TRBJ2-1
V gene: TRBV4-1
clone size: .

CDR3 protein: CASTGTPRYEQYF
J gene: TRBJ2-7
V gene: TRBV6-1
clone size: .

CDR3 protein: CASRTTGEERLGAFF
J gene: TRBJ1-1
V gene: TRBV6-5
clone size: .